The 15 T cell receptor beta chains below were found in one sample sequenced in a study of T cells in localized non-small cell lung cancer (dated by TCRdb to the early 2020s). Libraries were constructed by the immunoSEQ multiplex PCR assay. This is the immuneACCESS table as TCRdb keeps it, with only in-frame sequences that have V and J called. A part of the clones is gone; compared with another copy, unresolved V genes explain less than half, and the rest is unexplained. The sample yields under 35,000 clones; 88% were counted once. Clones ranked in the top ten supply approximately 4% of the sample. This specimen consisted of peripheral blood mononuclear cells, obtained before any cancer treatment. These TCRs come from a woman aged 35 to 69 with stage III lung adenocarcinoma.

The chain has TRBV2 and TRBJ2-1, with D possibly matching TRBD1 (5 bases). CDR1 SNHLY and CDR2 FYNNEI come from the germline V gene. Trimming stripped 3 bases from V and 10 bases from J, with 10 bases between. The CDR3 sequence is 12 residues long. CDR3 nucleotide sequence: TGTGCCAGCAGTGACAGGGTAGGAGAGCAGTTCTTC. It translates to CASSDRVGEQFF.

The V and J genes are TRBV27 and TRBJ2-7, with D possibly matching TRBD1 (5 bases). Germline V lookup: CDR1 MNHEY, CDR2 SMNVEV (reference sequence). CDR3 length: 12 amino acids. Trimming stripped 5 bases from V and 7 bases from J, with 12 bases between. This CDR3 is CASSTDNREQYF. Here the CDR3 DNA reads TGTGCCAGCAGTACGGACAATCGGGAGCAGTACTTC.

J is TRBJ2-7 and V is TRBV19; 10 positions agree with TRBD2. Trimming took 2 bases from V and 2 from J; bases not matched to a gene: 9. The CDR3 totals 17 residues. CDR1 and CDR2 (germline): LNHDA, SQIVND (reference sequence). CDR3 in amino acids: CASSIFGLAERPYEQYF. The CDR3 nucleotides read TGTGCCAGTAGTATATTCGGACTAGCGGAGAGACCCTACGAGCAGTACTTC.

V is TRBV7-9 and J is TRBJ1-5, with 8 bases fitting TRBD1. The CDR3 contains 15 residues. After removal of 5 bases from V and 4 bases from J, the junction contained 7 bases not matched to a gene. Germline V gene data show CDR1 as SEHNR and CDR2 as FQNEAQ (reference sequence). CDR3 nucleotides: TGTGCCAGCAGCCGGGGGGACAGGAGGAATCAGCCCCAGCATTTT. This sequence encodes CASSRGDRRNQPQHF.

The genes are TRBV5-1 and TRBJ2-5; a weak D match, TRBD1 (5 bases). The germline gives CDR1 SGHRS, CDR2 YFSETQ. The V end was cut by 4 bases, the J end by 4 bases, with 11 bases between. This CDR3 is built from 13 residues. The chain's CDR3 is CASSGAIAETQYF. The CDR3 nucleotides read TGCGCCAGCAGCGGGGCGATAGCAGAGACCCAGTACTTC.

The gene calls are TRBV7-3 and TRBJ2-2; D possibly corresponds to TRBD2 (6 bases). Germline V lookup: CDR1 SGHTA, CDR2 FQGTGA. This CDR3 is built from 16 residues. The V end lost 4 bases, the J end lost 3 bases, and 15 bases lay between the germline ends. DNA for the CDR3: TGTGCCAGCAGCTCCCTGGAGGGAGAAGACACCGGGGAGCTGTTTTTT. Residues: CASSSLEGEDTGELFF.

This rearrangement joins TRBV6-4 to TRBJ2-1, with D hard to call. This CDR3 spans 14 amino acids. The germline gives CDR1 MRHNA, CDR2 SNTAGT. V dropped 0 bases and J dropped 6 bases, with 9 bases sitting between them. CDR3 region: CASSDSTSANEQFF. DNA of the CDR3: TGTGCCAGCAGTGACTCGACGTCAGCCAATGAGCAGTTCTTC.

The rearrangement joins TRBV9 to TRBJ2-2, with a possible D match to TRBD2 (5 bases). The CDR3 consists of 15 residues. The germline V gene encodes CDR1 SGDLS and CDR2 YYNGEE. Trimming removed 0 bases at V and 7 bases at J, with 13 bases between. The CDR3 sequence: CASSVESGAGGELFF. Here the CDR3 DNA reads TGTGCCAGCAGCGTAGAGTCCGGCGCGGGCGGGGAGCTGTTTTTT.

The chain combines TRBV2 with TRBJ2-6; tentative D call: TRBD2 (6 bases). Germline CDR1 reads SNHLY; CDR2 reads FYNNEI. The ends were cut back, 6 bases at V and 0 bases at J, with 12 bases in the middle. The CDR3 is 16 residues long. CDR3 in amino acids: CASRVGGASGANVLTF. For the CDR3, the DNA is TGTGCCAGCAGGGTCGGGGGAGCCTCTGGGGCCAACGTCCTGACTTTC.

This chain connects TRBV19 to TRBJ1-3, with a tentative D call TRBD1 (5 bases). V was trimmed by 6 bases and J by 0 bases, leaving 12 bases between them. The CDR3 covers 15 residues. The germline CDR1 and CDR2 sequences are LNHDA and SQIVND (reference sequence). The DNA of the CDR3 is TGTGCCAGTAGCCGGGGGGGAAGCTCTGGAAACACCATATATTTT. The encoded protein is CASSRGGSSGNTIYF. Drawing the rest from reference TRBV19 and TRBJ1-3, the complete variable domain is DGGITQSPKYLFRKEGQNVTLSCEQNLNHDAMYWYRQDPGQGLRLIYYSQIVNDFQKGDIAEGYSVSREKKESFPLTVTSAQKNPTAFYLCASSRGGSSGNTIYFGEGSWLTVV.

The chain employs TRBV7-2 and TRBJ1-1; 7 nucleotides line up with TRBD1. V shed 3 bases, J shed 3 bases, and the junction held 1 base outside the gene matches. Germline assignment: CDR1 SGHTA and CDR2 FQGNSA. There are 13 residues in the CDR3. CDR3: CASSFGTDTEAFF. As DNA, the CDR3 is TGTGCCAGCAGCTTCGGGACAGACACTGAAGCTTTCTTT.

This clone was counted between two and nine times. V gene TRBV30 combines with J gene TRBJ1-1, with D uncertain. V gave up 1 base and J gave up 2 bases, with 8 bases separating them. The length of the CDR3 is 13 residues. From germline, CDR1 is GTSNPN and CDR2 SVGIG (reference sequence). The CDR3 DNA sequence: TGTGCCTGGAGTGACGGGGTAAACACTGAAGCTTTCTTT. It yields the protein CAWSDGVNTEAFF. The complete variable domain, with remaining parts taken from reference TRBV30 and TRBJ1-1, reads SQTIHQWPATLVQPVGSPLSLECTVEGTSNPNLYWYRQAAGRGLQLLFYSVGIGQISSEVPQNLSASRPQDRQFILSSKKLLLSDSGFYLCAWSDGVNTEAFFGQGTRLTVV.

The chain has TRBV7-9 and TRBJ2-7, with D unclear. Trimming left V 8 bases short and J 6 bases short, with 17 bases between. This CDR3 has 13 amino acids. Germline V CDR1 and CDR2: SEHNR, FQNEAQ (reference sequence). In nucleotides, the CDR3 is TGTGCCAGCGGGTATCTCGGAAGGGCCGAGCAGTACTTC. This encodes CASGYLGRAEQYF.

This clone was recorded only once. The V and J genes are TRBV4-2 and TRBJ1-2; TRBD1 aligns across 9 bases. The CDR3 has 16 amino acids. CDR1 is LGHNA and CDR2 is YNFKEQ in the germline V gene. Trimming removed 4 bases from V and 0 bases from J; junction bases left unmatched: 6. This CDR3 reads CASSPDRGIPNYGYTF. CDR3 bases: TGTGCCAGCAGCCCTGACAGGGGGATCCCTAACTATGGCTACACCTTC.

The sample holds a few counts of this clone. V is TRBV6-4 and J is TRBJ1-5; no clear D gene. Germline V gene data show CDR1 as MRHNA and CDR2 as SNTAGT. There are 15 residues in the CDR3. V was trimmed by 5 bases and J by 2 bases, leaving 13 bases between them. The CDR3 DNA sequence: TGTGCCAGCAGTCAGCATGCAGAGGGCAATCAGCCCCAGCATTTT. Protein sequence: CASSQHAEGNQPQHF.